This T cell receptor beta chain came from a study of T cell responses to AZD1222 COVID-19 vaccine. The V gene's germline CDR1 is MDHEN and CDR2 SYDVKM. This CDR3 comprises 14 residues. Trimming shortened V by 4 bases and J by 9 bases, and 16 bases separated the two germline ends. Clones were sequenced by immunoSEQ multiplex PCR, and TCRdb holds only the in-frame ones, with some missing. The data show 100,000 to 150,000 clones, with 75% to 90% seen just once and about 4.3% held by the top ten. The sequencing used peripheral blood, collected 28 days after the second AZD1222 dose. This chain joins TRBV28 and TRBJ1-5, with unresolved D. This sequence was found in an adult who received the AZD1222 COVID-19 vaccine. The CDR3: CASSSDGLIRPQHF. The DNA of the CDR3 is TGTGCCAGCAGTTCCGACGGCTTAATCAGGCCCCAGCATTTT. Full variable domain (missing parts from reference TRBV28 and TRBJ1-5): DVKVTQSSRYLVKRTGEKVFLECVQDMDHENMFWYRQDPGLGLRLIYFSYDVKMKEKGDIPEGYSVSREKKERFSLILESASTNQTSMYLCASSSDGLIRPQHFGDGTRLSIL.